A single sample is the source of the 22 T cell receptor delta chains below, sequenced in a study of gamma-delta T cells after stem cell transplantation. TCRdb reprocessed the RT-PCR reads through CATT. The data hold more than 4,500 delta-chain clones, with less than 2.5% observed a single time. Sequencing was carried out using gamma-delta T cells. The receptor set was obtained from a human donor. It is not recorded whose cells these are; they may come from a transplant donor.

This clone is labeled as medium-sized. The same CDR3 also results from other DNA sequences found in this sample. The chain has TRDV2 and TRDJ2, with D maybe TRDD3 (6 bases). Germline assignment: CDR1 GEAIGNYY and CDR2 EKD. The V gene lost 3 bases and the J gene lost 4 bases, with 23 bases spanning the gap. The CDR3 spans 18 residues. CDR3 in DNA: TGTGCCTGTGACTCCGTTCGTACTGGGAGGCCTTCGACAGCACAACTCTTCTTT. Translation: CACDSVRTGRPSTAQLFF.

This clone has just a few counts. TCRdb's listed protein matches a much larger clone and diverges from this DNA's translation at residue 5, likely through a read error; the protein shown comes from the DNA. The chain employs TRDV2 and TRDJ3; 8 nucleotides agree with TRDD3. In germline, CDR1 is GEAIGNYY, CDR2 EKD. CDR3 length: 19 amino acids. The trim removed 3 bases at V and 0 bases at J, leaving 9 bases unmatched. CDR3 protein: CACDETGGYSSWDTRQMFF. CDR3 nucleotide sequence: TGTGCCTGTGACGAAACTGGGGGCTATAGCTCCTGGGACACCCGACAGATGTTTTTC.

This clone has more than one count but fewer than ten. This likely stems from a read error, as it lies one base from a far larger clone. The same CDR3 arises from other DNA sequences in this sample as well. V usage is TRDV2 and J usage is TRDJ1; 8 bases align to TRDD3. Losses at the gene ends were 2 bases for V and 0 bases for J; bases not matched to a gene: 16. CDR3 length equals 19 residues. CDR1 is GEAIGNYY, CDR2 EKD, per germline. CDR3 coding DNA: TGTGCCTGTGACAATTTGTCCTTTGGGGATACTGCCCACACCGATAAACTCATCTTT. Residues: CACDNLSFGDTAHTDKLIF.

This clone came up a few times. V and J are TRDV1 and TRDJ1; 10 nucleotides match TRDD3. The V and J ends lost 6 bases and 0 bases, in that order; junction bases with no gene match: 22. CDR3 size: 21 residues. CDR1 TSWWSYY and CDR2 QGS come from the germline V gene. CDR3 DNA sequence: TGTGCTCTTGGACGACATAAAGTCAACCACCTGGGGGATAAGAACACCGATAAACTCATCTTT. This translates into CALGRHKVNHLGDKNTDKLIF.

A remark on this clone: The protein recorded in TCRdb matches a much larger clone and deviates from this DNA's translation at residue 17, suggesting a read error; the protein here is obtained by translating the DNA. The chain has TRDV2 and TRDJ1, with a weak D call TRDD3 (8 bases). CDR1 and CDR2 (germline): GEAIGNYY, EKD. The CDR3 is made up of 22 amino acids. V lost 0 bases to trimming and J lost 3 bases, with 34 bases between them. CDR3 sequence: CACDTLPSRTGGSYPYADKLIF. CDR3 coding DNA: TGTGCCTGTGACACCTTGCCCTCACGTACTGGGGGTTCCTACCCGTACGCCGATAAACTCATCTTT.

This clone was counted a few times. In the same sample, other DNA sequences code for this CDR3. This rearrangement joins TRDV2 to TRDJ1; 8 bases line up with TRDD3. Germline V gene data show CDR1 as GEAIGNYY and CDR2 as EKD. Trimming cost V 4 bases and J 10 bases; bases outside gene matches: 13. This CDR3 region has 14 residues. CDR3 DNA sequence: TGTGCCTGTGATCCCTTACTGGGGGCCGATGGACTCATCTTT. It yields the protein CACDPLLGADGLIF.

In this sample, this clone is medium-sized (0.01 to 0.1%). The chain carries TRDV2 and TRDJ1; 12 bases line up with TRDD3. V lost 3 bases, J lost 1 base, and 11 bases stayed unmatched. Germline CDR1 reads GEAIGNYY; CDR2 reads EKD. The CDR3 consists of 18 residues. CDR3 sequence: CACDGLLGDTAGTDKLIF. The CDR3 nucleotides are TGTGCCTGTGACGGGTTACTGGGGGATACAGCGGGCACCGATAAACTCATCTTT.

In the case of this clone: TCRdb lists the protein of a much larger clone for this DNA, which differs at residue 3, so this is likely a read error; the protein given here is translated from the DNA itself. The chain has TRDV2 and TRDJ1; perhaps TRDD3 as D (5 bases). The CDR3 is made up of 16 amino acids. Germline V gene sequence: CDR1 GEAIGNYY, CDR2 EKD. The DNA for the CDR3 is TGTGCCCGTGACCCCGTGGGCTATACGGTGGCCGATAAACTCATCTTT. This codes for CARDPVGYTVADKLIF.

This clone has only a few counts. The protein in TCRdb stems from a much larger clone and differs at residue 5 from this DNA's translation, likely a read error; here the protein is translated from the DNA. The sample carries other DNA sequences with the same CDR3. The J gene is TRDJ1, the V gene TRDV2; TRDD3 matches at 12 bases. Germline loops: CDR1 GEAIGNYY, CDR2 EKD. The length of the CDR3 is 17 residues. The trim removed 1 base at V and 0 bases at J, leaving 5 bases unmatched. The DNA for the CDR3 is TGTGCCTGTGACACACTGGGGGATACTACAGACACCGATAAACTCATCTTT. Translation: CACDTLGDTTDTDKLIF.

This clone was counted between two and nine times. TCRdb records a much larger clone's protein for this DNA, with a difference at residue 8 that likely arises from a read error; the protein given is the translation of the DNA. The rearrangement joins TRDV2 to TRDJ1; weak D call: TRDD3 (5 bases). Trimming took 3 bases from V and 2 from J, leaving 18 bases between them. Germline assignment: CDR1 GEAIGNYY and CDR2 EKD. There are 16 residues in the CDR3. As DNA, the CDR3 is TGTGCCTGTGACCTCTTGGGGAGAACTCTAACCGATAAACTCATCTTT. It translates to CACDLLGRTLTDKLIF.

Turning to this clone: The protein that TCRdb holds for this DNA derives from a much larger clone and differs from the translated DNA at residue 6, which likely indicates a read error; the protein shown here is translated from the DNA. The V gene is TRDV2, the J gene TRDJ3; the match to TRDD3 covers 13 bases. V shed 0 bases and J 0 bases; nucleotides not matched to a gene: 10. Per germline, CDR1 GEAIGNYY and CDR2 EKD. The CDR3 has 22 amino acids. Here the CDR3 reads CACDTVLGDTQTSSWDTRQMFF. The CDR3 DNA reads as TGTGCCTGTGACACCGTACTGGGGGATACGCAGACCAGCTCCTGGGACACCCGACAGATGTTTTTC.

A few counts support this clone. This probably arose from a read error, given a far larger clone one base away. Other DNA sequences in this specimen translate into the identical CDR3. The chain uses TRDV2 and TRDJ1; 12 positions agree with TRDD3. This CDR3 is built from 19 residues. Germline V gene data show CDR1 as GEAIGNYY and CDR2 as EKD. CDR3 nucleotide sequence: TGTGCCTGTGACCTTGTACAACTTACTGGGGGATACCTAACCGATAAGCTCATCTTT. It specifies CACDLVQLTGGYLTDKLIF.

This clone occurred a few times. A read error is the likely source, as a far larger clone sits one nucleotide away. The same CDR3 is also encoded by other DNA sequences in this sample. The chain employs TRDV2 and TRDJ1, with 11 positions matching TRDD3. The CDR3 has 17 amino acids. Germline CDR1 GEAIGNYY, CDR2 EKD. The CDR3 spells CACDTLGDTWGTDKLIF. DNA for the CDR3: TGTGCCTGTGACACTCTGGGGGATACATGGGGCACCGATAAGCTCATCTTT.

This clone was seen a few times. In DNA, the CDR3 is TGTGCCTGTGACACCGTCAGTGGGGGATACTTCGGCTCCTGGGACACCCGACAGATGTTTTTC. Protein sequence: CACDTVSGGYFGSWDTRQMFF. The chain carries TRDV2 and TRDJ3; 10 bases match TRDD3. Germline assignment: CDR1 GEAIGNYY and CDR2 EKD. The CDR3 has 21 residues. Trimming at V came to 0 bases and at J to 0 bases, leaving 10 bases not matched to a gene.

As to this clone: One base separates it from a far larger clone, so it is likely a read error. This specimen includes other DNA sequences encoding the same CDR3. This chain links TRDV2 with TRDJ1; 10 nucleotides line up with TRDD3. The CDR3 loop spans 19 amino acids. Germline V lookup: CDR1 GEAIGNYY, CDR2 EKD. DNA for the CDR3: TGTGCCTGCGACACCGTTGGGGGATACCGAGAATCGTATACCGATAAACTCATCTTT. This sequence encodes CACDTVGGYRESYTDKLIF.

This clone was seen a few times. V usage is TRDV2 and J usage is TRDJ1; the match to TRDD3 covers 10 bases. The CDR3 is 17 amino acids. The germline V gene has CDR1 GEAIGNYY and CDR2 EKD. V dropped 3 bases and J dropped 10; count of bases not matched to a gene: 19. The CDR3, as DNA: TGTGCCTGTGACCCTGTACGGGGGGATACGCAAGGGTCGGGACTCATCTTT. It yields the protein CACDPVRGDTQGSGLIF.

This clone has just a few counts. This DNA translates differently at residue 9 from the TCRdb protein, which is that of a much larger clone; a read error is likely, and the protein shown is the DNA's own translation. Written as DNA, the CDR3 is TGTGCCTGTGACACCGCCGGGGACAACAAGTACACCGATAAACTCATCTTT. It encodes CACDTAGDNKYTDKLIF. The chain carries TRDV2 and TRDJ1; D possibly corresponds to TRDD3 (5 bases). The CDR3 has 17 amino acids. Trimming left V 0 bases short and J 0 bases short, with 16 bases between. Germline values: CDR1 GEAIGNYY, CDR2 EKD.

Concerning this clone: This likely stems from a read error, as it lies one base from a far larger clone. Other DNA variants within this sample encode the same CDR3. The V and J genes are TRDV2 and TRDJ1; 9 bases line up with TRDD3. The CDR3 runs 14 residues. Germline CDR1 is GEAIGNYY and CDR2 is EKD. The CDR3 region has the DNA TGTGCCTGCGACACATTACTGGGGGAAGATAAACTCATCTTT. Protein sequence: CACDTLLGEDKLIF.

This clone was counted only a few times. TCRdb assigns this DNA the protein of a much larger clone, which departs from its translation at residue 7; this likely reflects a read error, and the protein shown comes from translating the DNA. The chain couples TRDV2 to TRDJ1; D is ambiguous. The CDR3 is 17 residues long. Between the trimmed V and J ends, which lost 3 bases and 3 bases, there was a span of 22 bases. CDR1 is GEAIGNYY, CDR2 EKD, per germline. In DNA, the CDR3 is TGTGCCTGTGACTCCCTGAGGGCTACGGACCCGGCCGATAAACTCATCTTT. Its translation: CACDSLRATDPADKLIF.

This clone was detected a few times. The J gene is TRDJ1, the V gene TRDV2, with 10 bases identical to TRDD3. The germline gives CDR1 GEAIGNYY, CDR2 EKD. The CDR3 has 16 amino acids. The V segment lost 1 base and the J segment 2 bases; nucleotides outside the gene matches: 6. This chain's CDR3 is CACDTLGDRVTDKLIF. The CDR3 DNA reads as TGTGCCTGTGACACGCTGGGGGATAGAGTAACCGATAAACTCATCTTT.

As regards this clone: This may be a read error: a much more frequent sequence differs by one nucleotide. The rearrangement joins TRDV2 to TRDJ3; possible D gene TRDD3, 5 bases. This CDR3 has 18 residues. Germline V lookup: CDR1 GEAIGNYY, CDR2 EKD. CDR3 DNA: TGTGCCTGTGACATAGCTTCTGCCCGCTCCTGGGACGCCCGACAGATGTTTTTC. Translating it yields CACDIASARSWDARQMFF.

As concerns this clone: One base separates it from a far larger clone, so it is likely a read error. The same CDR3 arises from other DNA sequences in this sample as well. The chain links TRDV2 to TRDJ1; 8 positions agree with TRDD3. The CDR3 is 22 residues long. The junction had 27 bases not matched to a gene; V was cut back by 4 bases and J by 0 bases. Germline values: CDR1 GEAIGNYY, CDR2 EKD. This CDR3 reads CACDTIKSYGNTGGPYTDKLIF. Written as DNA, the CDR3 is TGTGCCTGTGATACCATAAAATCCTACGGAAATACTGGGGGTCCGTACACCGATAAACTCATCTTT.